This T cell receptor beta chain was retrieved from a study of CD8 T cells in ankylosing spondylitis. Whole-study findings and limits: The study identified a TCR beta motif of fewer than 10 highly homologous variants that appeared characteristic of ankylosing spondylitis blood. Reportedly, matched ankylosing spondylitis synovial fluid was significantly enriched for disease-linked clones. Peripheral blood held disease-linked clones only at relatively low frequency, and these were CD8+.

This clonotype appeared many times. The antigen is undetermined. The V end was cut by 3 bases, the J end by 6 bases, with 6 bases between. The CDR3 contains 12 residues. Each TCR beta library was made by quantitative 5'-RACE that incorporated molecular barcodes. Each CDR3 protein is one row after TCRdb ran MiXCR on the 5' RACE reads. The repertoire holds roughly 220,000 distinct CDR3 sequences, with 18% as singletons. The rearrangement uses TRBV12-3 or TRBV12-4 and TRBJ2-1, with D possibly matching TRBD1 (5 bases). The clonotype comes from a male donor with ankylosing spondylitis. The specimen sequenced was blood, either unsorted or a sorted T cell fraction (not recorded which). CDR3 residues: CASSFTGNEQFF. CDR3 nucleotides: TGTGCCAGCAGTTTTACAGGCAATGAGCAGTTCTTC.